Listed below are T cell receptor beta chains from one sample, sequenced in a study of blood T cell repertoires in COVID-19. The method was immunoSEQ multiplex PCR; TCRdb's version includes in-frame clones alone and lacks a portion of them. The repertoire consists of 450,000 or so clones, with about 89% occurring once and the leading ten covering around 1.5%. Input material: peripheral blood. The receptors here all came from a woman in her thirties or forties with COVID-19, enrolled during active disease. CDR3s include the opening cysteine and the closing phenylalanine or tryptophan.

j_call	v_call	cdr3_aa
TRBJ1-5	TRBV11-3	CASSLARENFNQPQHF
TRBJ1-6	TRBV4-2	CASSQETAGLNSPLHF
TRBJ2-3	TRBV30	CAWRSEARTDTQYF
TRBJ1-5	TRBV9	CASSVAAGQNQPQHF
TRBJ2-7	TRBV5-1	CASSRDRENEQYF
TRBJ1-5	TRBV7-9	CASSPGASDQPQHF
TRBJ1-1	TRBV5-4	CASSSRESTEAFF
TRBJ2-7	TRBV21-1	CASSTLGGGTDEQYF
TRBJ1-3	TRBV29-1	CSVEVRWQGRNTIYF
TRBJ2-7	TRBV3-1/TRBV3-2	CASSRGGAGINTYEQYF
TRBJ2-1	TRBV28	CASSLWVGLAGGYTSSYNEQFF
TRBJ1-6	TRBV12-3/TRBV12-4	CASRPLGRSPLHF
TRBJ2-7	TRBV19	CASSFRDTPVYEQYF
TRBJ2-5	TRBV5-8	CASSLVAGAGEETQYF
TRBJ1-3	TRBV6-6	CASSLRDTIYF
TRBJ2-7	TRBV19	CASSSDRWAEQYF
TRBJ2-7	TRBV28	CASSWVGREQYF
TRBJ1-2	TRBV19	CASSTHRDAYGYTF
TRBJ1-6	TRBV28	CASRLPTGSYNSPLHF
TRBJ2-1	TRBV7-6	CASSSTSGGIHEQFF
TRBJ1-2	TRBV7-2	CASSPRGGHLYGYTF
TRBJ1-6	TRBV7-2	CASSSQGGTGFYNSPLHF
TRBJ1-6	TRBV30	CACTKTGANYNSPLHF
TRBJ2-1	TRBV5-1	CASKPRDRGLGPLHEQFF
TRBJ2-7	TRBV19	CASSYYKGTGGSYEQYF
TRBJ2-5	TRBV7-2	CASSLPRGTSYQETQYF
TRBJ1-1	TRBV6-5	CASSFSQGSTEAFF
TRBJ2-3	TRBV6-4	CASSVLAGGTDTQYF
TRBJ1-1	TRBV2	CASSDEGTGGLAFF
TRBJ1-4	TRBV5-1	CASSFRPGGDSTNEKLFF
TRBJ1-1	TRBV2	CASSGLQGNTEAFF
TRBJ1-5	TRBV10-3	CAISEDRRFNQPQHF
TRBJ1-6	TRBV5-4	CASSLAGTRSPLHF
TRBJ1-6	TRBV19	CASSIRGQGPLASPLHF
TRBJ2-5	TRBV18	CASSPPRGLAGELGETQYF